The T cell receptor beta chain under discussion was sequenced for a study of blood T cell repertoires in COVID-19. The CDR3 runs 13 residues. CDR1 SGHRS and CDR2 YFSETQ come from the germline V gene. V was clipped by 0 bases and J by 2 bases, with 5 bases between them. The assay was immunoSEQ multiplex PCR, and TCRdb's table has in-frame clones only and misses some. The table shows fewer than 30,000 clones, with around 66% occurring only once. This TCR derives from a man aged 60-69 years with active or convalescent COVID-19. The sample comprised peripheral blood. The chain combines TRBV5-1 with TRBJ1-2; D uncertain. The chain's CDR3 is CASSLGTNYGYTF. CDR3 nucleotide sequence: TGCGCCAGCAGCTTGGGAACAAACTATGGCTACACCTTC.